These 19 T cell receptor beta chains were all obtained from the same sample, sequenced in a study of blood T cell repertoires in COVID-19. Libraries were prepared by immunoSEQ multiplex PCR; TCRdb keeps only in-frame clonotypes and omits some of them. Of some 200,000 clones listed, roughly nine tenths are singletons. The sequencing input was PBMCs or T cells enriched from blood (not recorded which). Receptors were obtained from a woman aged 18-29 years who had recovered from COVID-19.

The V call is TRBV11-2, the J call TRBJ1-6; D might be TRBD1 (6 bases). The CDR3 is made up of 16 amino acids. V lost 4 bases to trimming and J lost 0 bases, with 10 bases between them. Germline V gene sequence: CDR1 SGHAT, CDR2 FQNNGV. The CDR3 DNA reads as TGTGCCAGCAGCTCCGGGGGGCCCTCCTATAATTCACCCCTCCACTTT. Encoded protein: CASSSGGPSYNSPLHF.

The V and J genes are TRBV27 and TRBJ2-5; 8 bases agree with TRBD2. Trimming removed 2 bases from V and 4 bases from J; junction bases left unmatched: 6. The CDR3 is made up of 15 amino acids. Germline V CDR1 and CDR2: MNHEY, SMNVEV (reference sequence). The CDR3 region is CASSLSGGWTETQYF. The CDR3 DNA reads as TGTGCCAGCAGTTTAAGCGGGGGATGGACAGAGACCCAGTACTTC.

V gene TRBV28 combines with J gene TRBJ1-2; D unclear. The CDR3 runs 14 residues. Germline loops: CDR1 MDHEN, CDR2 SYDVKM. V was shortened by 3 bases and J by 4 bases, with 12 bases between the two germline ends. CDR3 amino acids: CASSLLGSPYGYTF. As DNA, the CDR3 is TGTGCCAGCAGTTTGTTGGGCAGCCCCTATGGCTACACCTTC.

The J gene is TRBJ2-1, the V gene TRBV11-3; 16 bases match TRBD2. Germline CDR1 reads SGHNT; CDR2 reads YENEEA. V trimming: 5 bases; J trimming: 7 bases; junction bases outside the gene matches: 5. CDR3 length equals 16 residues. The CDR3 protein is CASSPGTSGGGNEQFF. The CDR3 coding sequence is TGTGCCAGCAGCCCAGGGACTAGCGGGGGGGGAAATGAGCAGTTCTTC.

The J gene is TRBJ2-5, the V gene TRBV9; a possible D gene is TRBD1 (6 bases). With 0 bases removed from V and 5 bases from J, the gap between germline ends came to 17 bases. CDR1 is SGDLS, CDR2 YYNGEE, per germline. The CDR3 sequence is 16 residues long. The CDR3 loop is CASSVALGALGETQYF. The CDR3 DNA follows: TGTGCCAGCAGCGTAGCTTTGGGGGCCTTGGGGGAGACCCAGTACTTC. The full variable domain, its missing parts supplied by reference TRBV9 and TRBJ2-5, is DSGVTQTPKHLITATGQRVTLRCSPRSGDLSVYWYQQSLDQGLQFLIQYYNGEERAKGNILERFSAQQFPDLHSELNLSSLELGDSALYFCASSVALGALGETQYFGPGTRLLVL.

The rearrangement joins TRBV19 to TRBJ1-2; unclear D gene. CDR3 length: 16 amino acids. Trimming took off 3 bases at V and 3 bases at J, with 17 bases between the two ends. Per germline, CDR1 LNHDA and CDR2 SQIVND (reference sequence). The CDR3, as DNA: TGTGCCAGTAGTATGAATGCTGCAGTGGTGGACTATGGCTACACCTTC. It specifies CASSMNAAVVDYGYTF.

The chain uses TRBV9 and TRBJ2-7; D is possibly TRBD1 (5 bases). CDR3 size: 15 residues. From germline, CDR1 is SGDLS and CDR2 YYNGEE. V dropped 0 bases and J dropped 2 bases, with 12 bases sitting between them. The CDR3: CASSVGPGRAYEQYF. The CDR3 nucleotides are TGTGCCAGCAGCGTAGGACCGGGCAGGGCCTACGAGCAGTACTTC.

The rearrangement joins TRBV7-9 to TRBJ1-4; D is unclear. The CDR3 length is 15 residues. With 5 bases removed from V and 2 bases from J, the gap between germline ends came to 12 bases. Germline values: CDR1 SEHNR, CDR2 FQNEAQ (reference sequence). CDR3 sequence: CASSPNVLTNEKLFF. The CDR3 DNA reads TGTGCCAGCAGCCCCAATGTTTTGACTAATGAAAAACTGTTTTTT.

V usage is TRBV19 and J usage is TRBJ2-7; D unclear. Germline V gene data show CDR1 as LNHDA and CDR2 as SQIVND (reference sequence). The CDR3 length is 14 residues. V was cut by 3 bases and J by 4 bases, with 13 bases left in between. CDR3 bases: TGTGCCAGTAGTATCCGAGACACCCAATACGAGCAGTACTTC. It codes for CASSIRDTQYEQYF.

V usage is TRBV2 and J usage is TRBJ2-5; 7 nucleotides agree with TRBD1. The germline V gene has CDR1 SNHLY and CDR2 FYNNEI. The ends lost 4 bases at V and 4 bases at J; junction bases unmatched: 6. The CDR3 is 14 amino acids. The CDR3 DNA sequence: TGTGCCAGCAGTGGGGACAGTGAGCTAGAGACCCAGTACTTC. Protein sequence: CASSGDSELETQYF.

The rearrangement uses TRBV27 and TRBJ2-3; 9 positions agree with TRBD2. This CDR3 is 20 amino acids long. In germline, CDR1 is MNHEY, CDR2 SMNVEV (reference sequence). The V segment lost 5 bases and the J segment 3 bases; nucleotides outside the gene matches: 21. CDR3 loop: CASSPPGGGGGARLTDTQYF. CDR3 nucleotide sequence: TGTGCCAGCAGTCCCCCCGGCGGGGGCGGGGGGGCCCGTTTAACAGATACGCAGTATTTT.

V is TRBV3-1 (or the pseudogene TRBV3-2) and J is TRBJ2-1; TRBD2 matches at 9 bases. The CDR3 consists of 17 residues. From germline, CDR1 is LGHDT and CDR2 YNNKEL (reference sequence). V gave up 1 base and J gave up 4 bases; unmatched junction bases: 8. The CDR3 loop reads CASSQGLGTSRYNEQFF. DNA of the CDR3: TGTGCCAGCAGCCAAGGCCTTGGGACTAGCCGATACAATGAGCAGTTCTTC.

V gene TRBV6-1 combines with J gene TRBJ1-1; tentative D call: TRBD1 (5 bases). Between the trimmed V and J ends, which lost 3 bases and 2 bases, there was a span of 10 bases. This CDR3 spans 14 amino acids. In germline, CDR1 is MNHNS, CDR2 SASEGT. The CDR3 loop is CASSDQGGNTEAFF. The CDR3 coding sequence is TGTGCCAGCAGTGACCAGGGTGGCAACACTGAAGCTTTCTTT.

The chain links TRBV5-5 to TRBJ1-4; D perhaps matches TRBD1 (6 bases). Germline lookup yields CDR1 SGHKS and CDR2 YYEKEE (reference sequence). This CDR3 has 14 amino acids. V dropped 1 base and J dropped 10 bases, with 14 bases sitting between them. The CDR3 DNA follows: TGTGCCAGCAGCTTGTCCCAACAGGGAGCAAAACTGTTTTTT. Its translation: CASSLSQQGAKLFF.

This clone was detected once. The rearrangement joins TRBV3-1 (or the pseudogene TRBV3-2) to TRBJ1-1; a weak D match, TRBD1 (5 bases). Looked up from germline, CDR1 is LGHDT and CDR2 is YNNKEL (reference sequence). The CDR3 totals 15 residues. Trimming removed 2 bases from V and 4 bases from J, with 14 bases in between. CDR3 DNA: TGTGCCAGCAGCCAAACCGGGAGTAGGGGCACTGAAGCTTTCTTT. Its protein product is CASSQTGSRGTEAFF.

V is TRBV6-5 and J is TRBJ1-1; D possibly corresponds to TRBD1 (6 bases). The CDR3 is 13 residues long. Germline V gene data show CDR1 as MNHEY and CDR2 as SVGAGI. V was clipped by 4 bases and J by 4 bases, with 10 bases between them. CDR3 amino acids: CASSSQGFTEAFF. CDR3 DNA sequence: TGTGCCAGCAGTTCACAGGGTTTCACTGAAGCTTTCTTT.

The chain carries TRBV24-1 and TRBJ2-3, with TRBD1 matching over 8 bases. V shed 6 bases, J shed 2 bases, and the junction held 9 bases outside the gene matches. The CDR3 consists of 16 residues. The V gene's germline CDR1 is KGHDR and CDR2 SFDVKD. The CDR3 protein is CATSSRGQGNTDTQYF. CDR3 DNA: TGTGCCACCAGTTCACGAGGACAGGGAAACACAGATACGCAGTATTTT.

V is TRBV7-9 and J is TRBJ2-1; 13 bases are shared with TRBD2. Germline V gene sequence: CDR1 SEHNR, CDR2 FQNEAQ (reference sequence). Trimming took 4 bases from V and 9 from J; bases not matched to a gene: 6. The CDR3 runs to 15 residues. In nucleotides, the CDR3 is TGTGCCAGCAGCTCAGGACTAGCGGGGGCAATTGAGCAGTTCTTC. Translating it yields CASSSGLAGAIEQFF.

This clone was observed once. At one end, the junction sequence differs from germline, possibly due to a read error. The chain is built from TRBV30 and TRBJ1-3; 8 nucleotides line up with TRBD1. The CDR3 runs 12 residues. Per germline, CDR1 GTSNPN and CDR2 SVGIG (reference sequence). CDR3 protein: CAWSSGSGTGHF. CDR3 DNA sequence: TGTGCCTGGAGCAGTGGTTCAGGGACAGGTCATTTT. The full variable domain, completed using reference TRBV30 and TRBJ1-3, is SQTIHQWPATLVQPVGSPLSLECTVEGTSNPNLYWYRQAAGRGLQLLFYSVGIGQISSEVPQNLSASRPQDRQFILSSKKLLLSDSGFYLCAWSSGSGTGHFGEGSWLTVV.